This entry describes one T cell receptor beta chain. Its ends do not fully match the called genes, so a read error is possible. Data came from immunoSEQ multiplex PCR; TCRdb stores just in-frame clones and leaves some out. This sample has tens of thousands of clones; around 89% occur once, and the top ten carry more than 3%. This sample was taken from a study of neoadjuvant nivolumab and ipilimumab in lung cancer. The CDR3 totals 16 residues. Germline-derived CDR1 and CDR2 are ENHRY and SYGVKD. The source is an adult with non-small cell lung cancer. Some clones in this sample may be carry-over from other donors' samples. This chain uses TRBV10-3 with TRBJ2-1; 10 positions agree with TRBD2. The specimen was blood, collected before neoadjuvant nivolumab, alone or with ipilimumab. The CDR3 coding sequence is TGTGCCACCAGTGGGACTAGCGCCAGCCCTTACAATGAGCAGTTCTTC. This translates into CATSGTSASPYNEQFF.